The 10 T cell receptor beta chains reported below all come from one sample, sequenced in a study of blood T cell repertoires in COVID-19 (TCRdb year 2020). The protocol used for the library was the immunoSEQ multiplex PCR assay. TCRdb obtained this table from immuneACCESS and retained in-frame rearrangements with V and J assigned. These tables miss some clones; where compared with another copy, unresolved V genes account for less than half of the shortfall, and the remainder is unexplained. Here the sample has some 160,000 clones; approximately 91% occur a single time. The biggest ten clones account for approximately 2.2% of the sample. Sequencing used peripheral blood. The receptors were sampled from a man in his late teens or twenties with acute or convalescent COVID-19.

This chain connects TRBV20-1 to TRBJ2-7; no clear D. Trimming left V 6 bases short and J 2 bases short, with 8 bases between. Germline V gene data show CDR1 as DFQATT and CDR2 as SNEGSKA (reference sequence). The CDR3 length is 11 residues. As DNA, the CDR3 is TGCAGTGCGGGCAGCCCCTACGAGCAGTACTTC. This codes for CSAGSPYEQYF.

The gene calls are TRBV2 and TRBJ2-2, with 9 bases that match TRBD1. Germline V CDR1 and CDR2: SNHLY, FYNNEI. J was trimmed by 2 bases and V by 6 bases; bases with no gene match: 4. The CDR3 is 15 residues long. This chain's CDR3 is CASRSDRGNTGELFF. The CDR3 coding sequence is TGTGCCAGCAGATCGGACAGGGGCAACACCGGGGAGCTGTTTTTT.

The rearrangement uses TRBV5-6 and TRBJ1-1; 7 bases line up with TRBD1. The germline V gene encodes CDR1 SGHDT and CDR2 YYEEEE. With 1 base clipped from V and 4 bases from J, the junction kept 4 bases outside the gene matches. The CDR3 totals 14 residues. CDR3 DNA sequence: TGTGCCAGCAGCTTGCAGGGGGTTGTCACTGAAGCTTTCTTT. Translating gives CASSLQGVVTEAFF.

The chain carries TRBV5-6 and TRBJ1-1; TRBD1 agrees at 9 bases. The CDR3 runs to 17 residues. Germline CDR1 is SGHDT and CDR2 is YYEEEE. With 4 bases clipped from V and 0 bases from J, the junction kept 10 bases outside the gene matches. DNA of the CDR3: TGTGCCAGCAGCCCCGGACAGGGGTTGAGAATGAACACTGAAGCTTTCTTT. Translating gives CASSPGQGLRMNTEAFF.

The gene calls are TRBV6-6 and TRBJ2-7; tentatively, D is TRBD2 (5 bases). This CDR3 contains 11 residues. From germline, CDR1 is MNHNY and CDR2 SVGAGI (reference sequence). V dropped 7 bases and J dropped 6 bases, with 10 bases sitting between them. CDR3 in amino acids: CASTYGGEQYF. CDR3 DNA sequence: TGTGCCAGCACCTACGGAGGCGAGCAGTACTTC.

This clone was counted a few times. The chain has TRBV9 and TRBJ2-3; 8 nucleotides line up with TRBD1. J gave up 6 bases and V 3 bases, and 9 bases lay outside the gene matches. The CDR3 length is 15 residues. Germline loops: CDR1 SGDLS, CDR2 YYNGEE. The CDR3 loop is CASSASTGGRDTQYF. CDR3 nucleotides: TGTGCCAGCAGCGCCAGCACAGGGGGTAGGGATACGCAGTATTTT.

The chain recombines TRBV3-1 (or the pseudogene TRBV3-2) with TRBJ2-7; the match to TRBD2 covers 13 bases. Germline CDR1 and CDR2: LGHDT and YNNKEL (reference sequence). J lost 3 bases, V lost 1 base, and 3 bases had no gene match. The length of the CDR3 is 16 residues. The CDR3 sequence is CASSQGGLAGVYEQYF. The CDR3 DNA sequence: TGTGCCAGCAGCCAAGGAGGACTAGCGGGGGTCTACGAGCAGTACTTC.

This clone came up once. V is TRBV6-5 and J is TRBJ1-5, with 7 bases fitting TRBD1. The germline V gene encodes CDR1 MNHEY and CDR2 SVGAGI. J was trimmed by 4 bases and V by 8 bases; bases with no gene match: 5. The CDR3 has 13 residues. The CDR3 spells CASAGTENQPQHF. The CDR3 region has the DNA TGTGCCAGCGCCGGGACAGAAAATCAGCCCCAGCATTTT.

The genes are TRBV5-1 and TRBJ1-2; D ambiguous. Germline V gene sequence: CDR1 SGHRS, CDR2 YFSETQ. The CDR3 totals 13 residues. The germline V and J ends were trimmed by 0 bases and 6 bases, with 9 bases remaining between them. CDR3 sequence reads: CASSLVLSHGYTF. CDR3 nucleotides: TGCGCCAGCAGCTTGGTTTTATCCCATGGCTACACCTTC.

The chain is built from TRBV24-1 and TRBJ1-1; D may be TRBD1 (6 bases). The V end was cut by 4 bases, the J end by 3 bases, with 14 bases between. Germline lookup yields CDR1 KGHDR and CDR2 SFDVKD. The CDR3 length is 15 residues. The CDR3 DNA sequence: TGTGCCACCAGTGACACCCGGACAGAGCACACTGAAGCTTTCTTT. It codes for CATSDTRTEHTEAFF.